The 29 T cell receptor beta chains presented below share a single source sample, sequenced in a study of blood T cell repertoires in COVID-19. Measured with immunoSEQ multiplex PCR; TCRdb has only the in-frame clones, and not every one. The data contain some 130,000 clones, about 72% of them singletons. Sequenced material: peripheral blood. The receptors here all came from a man in his sixties who had recovered from COVID-19.

The V and J genes are TRBV7-9 and TRBJ2-3; D not resolved. CDR1 is SEHNR and CDR2 is FQNEAQ in the germline V gene (reference sequence). The V gene lost 1 base and the J gene lost 1 base, with 9 bases spanning the gap. The CDR3 is 15 residues long. The CDR3 bases are TGTGCCAGCAGCTTAGGAGTGACTGGCACAGATACGCAGTATTTT. It specifies CASSLGVTGTDTQYF.

The gene calls are TRBV12-3 or TRBV12-4 and TRBJ1-1, with a possible D match to TRBD1 (6 bases). The ends were cut back, 3 bases at V and 5 bases at J, with 10 bases in the middle. The CDR3 covers 13 residues. The CDR3 here is CASSFGTGTEAFF. The CDR3 DNA follows: TGTGCCAGCAGTTTTGGCACAGGGACTGAAGCTTTCTTT.

The chain joins TRBV5-1 to TRBJ2-2, with a tentative D call TRBD2 (5 bases). Per the germline V gene, CDR1 is SGHRS and CDR2 is YFSETQ. The CDR3 runs to 13 residues. V shed 3 bases and J shed 6 bases, with 9 bases lying between them. CDR3 sequence: CASSSVGAGELFF. The CDR3 DNA follows: TGCGCCAGCAGCTCCGTGGGAGCCGGGGAGCTGTTTTTT. Combining the CDR3 with reference TRBV5-1 and TRBJ2-2 gives the whole variable domain KAGVTQTPRYLIKTRGQQVTLSCSPISGHRSVSWYQQTPGQGLQFLFEYFSETQRNKGNFPGRFSGRQFSNSRSEMNVSTLELGDSALYLCASSSVGAGELFFGEGSRLTVL.

Turning to this clone: The sample carries other DNA sequences with the same CDR3. The chain has TRBV5-1 and TRBJ2-2; D is unclear. This CDR3 comprises 13 residues. CDR1 is SGHRS, CDR2 YFSETQ, per germline. Trimming stripped 2 bases from V and 1 base from J, with 3 bases between. CDR3: CASSLQNTGELFF. The CDR3 nucleotides are TGCGCCAGCAGCTTACAGAACACCGGGGAGCTGTTTTTT.

The chain recombines TRBV9 with TRBJ2-3; 9 bases align to TRBD2. The V segment lost 3 bases and the J segment 5 bases; nucleotides outside the gene matches: 7. This CDR3 has 15 amino acids. Germline V gives CDR1 SGDLS, CDR2 YYNGEE. DNA of the CDR3: TGTGCCAGCAGCGAAGTAGCGGGGGCACAAGATACGCAGTATTTT. Protein product: CASSEVAGAQDTQYF.

The V and J genes are TRBV7-2 and TRBJ1-1; D is perhaps TRBD1 (5 bases). The CDR3 totals 15 residues. V dropped 2 bases and J dropped 1 base, with 11 bases sitting between them. Germline CDR1 is SGHTA and CDR2 is FQGNSA. The CDR3 sequence: CASSLMGGQNTEAFF. The CDR3 nucleotides read TGTGCCAGCAGCTTAATGGGTGGACAGAACACTGAAGCTTTCTTT.

V gene TRBV6-4 combines with J gene TRBJ2-5; TRBD1 matches 12 bases. Per germline, CDR1 MRHNA and CDR2 SNTAGT. The CDR3 runs to 17 residues. The J segment lost 5 bases and the V segment lost 4 bases, leaving 11 bases of the junction unmatched. The CDR3 loop is CASSALGQGAGGETQYF. Written as DNA, the CDR3 is TGTGCCAGCAGTGCTCTGGGACAGGGGGCTGGGGGGGAGACCCAGTACTTC.

This chain uses TRBV19 with TRBJ1-5, with 9 nucleotides matching TRBD1. J was trimmed by 7 bases and V by 6 bases; bases with no gene match: 7. CDR1 and CDR2 from the germline V gene are LNHDA and SQIVND (reference sequence). The CDR3 loop spans 14 amino acids. The CDR3 spells CASSPSGTGQPQHF. In DNA, the CDR3 is TGTGCCAGTAGCCCTTCCGGGACAGGGCAGCCCCAGCATTTT.

The rearrangement uses TRBV9 and TRBJ2-7; 9 nucleotides line up with TRBD2. CDR3 length: 15 residues. Germline V gene sequence: CDR1 SGDLS, CDR2 YYNGEE. V lost 0 bases and J lost 3; bases outside the gene matches: 4. In DNA, the CDR3 is TGTGCCAGCAGCGTAGATCTAGCGGGAATCTACGAGCAGTACTTC. Amino acids: CASSVDLAGIYEQYF.

The V call is TRBV24-1, the J call TRBJ1-2; 7 bases are shared with TRBD1. V lost 3 bases to trimming and J lost 7 bases; unmatched junction nucleotides: 7. Germline assignment: CDR1 KGHDR and CDR2 SFDVKD. This CDR3 contains 14 residues. CDR3 DNA sequence: TGTGCCACCAGTGATACAGGGGTGATGGGTGGCTACACCTTC. It specifies CATSDTGVMGGYTF.

This chain joins TRBV5-8 and TRBJ2-5, with D possibly being TRBD2 (6 bases). This CDR3 is built from 15 residues. Trimming left V 4 bases short and J 0 bases short, with 13 bases between. CDR1 and CDR2 from the germline V gene are SGHTS and YDEGEE. CDR3 DNA sequence: TGTGCCAGCAGCCCGGACCGGGACTACCAAGAGACCCAGTACTTC. This gives the protein CASSPDRDYQETQYF.

This clone was detected once. The J gene is TRBJ2-7, the V gene TRBV7-9; 11 nucleotides align to TRBD2. The CDR3 length is 15 residues. V lost 5 bases and J lost 5; bases outside the gene matches: 8. In germline, CDR1 is SEHNR, CDR2 FQNEAQ (reference sequence). For the CDR3, the DNA is TGTGCCAGCAGCGTTAATAGCGGGGGGGCGAACGAGCAGTACTTC. Translation: CASSVNSGGANEQYF. The full variable domain, its missing parts supplied by reference TRBV7-9 and TRBJ2-7, is DTGVSQNPRHKITKRGQNVTFRCDPISEHNRLYWYRQTLGQGPEFLTYFQNEAQLEKSRLLSDRFSAERPKGSFSTLEIQRTEQGDSAMYLCASSVNSGGANEQYFGPGTRLTVT.

The chain employs TRBV28 and TRBJ2-1; D may be TRBD1 (6 bases). Trimming left V 1 base short and J 5 bases short, with 21 bases between. The CDR3 covers 18 residues. The germline V gene has CDR1 MDHEN and CDR2 SYDVKM. The CDR3 loop reads CASSLSRTGSGDHNEQFF. The CDR3 DNA reads TGTGCCAGCAGTTTATCCCGAACGGGATCAGGGGATCACAATGAGCAGTTCTTC.

This clone showed up just a few times. The chain has TRBV6-2 or TRBV6-3 and TRBJ1-2; no clear D. The CDR3 loop spans 11 amino acids. V lost 2 bases, J lost 4 bases, and 2 bases lay in between. Germline V CDR1 and CDR2: MNHEY, SVGEGT. The CDR3 DNA reads as TGTGCCAGCAGTTACCTCTATGGCTACACCTTC. The encoded protein is CASSYLYGYTF.

This rearrangement joins TRBV3-1 (or the pseudogene TRBV3-2) to TRBJ2-5; TRBD1 matches 9 bases. From germline, CDR1 is LGHDT and CDR2 YNNKEL (reference sequence). This CDR3 is built from 15 residues. With 2 bases clipped from V and 3 bases from J, the junction kept 4 bases outside the gene matches. This chain's CDR3 is CASSQPTGGKETQYF. The CDR3 DNA sequence: TGTGCCAGCAGCCAACCGACAGGGGGGAAAGAGACCCAGTACTTC.

This clone has just a few counts. The CDR3 nucleotides are TGTGCCAGCAGCCCCCCCCTGAGGGACGAGCAGTACTTC. Translation gives CASSPPLRDEQYF. V and J are TRBV11-2 and TRBJ2-7; perhaps TRBD2 as D (5 bases). The CDR3 extends over 13 amino acids. V was shortened by 5 bases and J by 5 bases, with 13 bases between the two germline ends. The V gene's germline CDR1 is SGHAT and CDR2 FQNNGV.

J is TRBJ1-2 and V is TRBV7-2; 9 nucleotides match TRBD1. Trimming at V came to 0 bases and at J to 4 bases, leaving 3 bases not matched to a gene. The CDR3 runs to 15 residues. Germline V CDR1 and CDR2: SGHTA, FQGNSA. CDR3 in DNA: TGTGCCAGCAGCTTAGCTTTGACAGGGGGCTATGGCTACACCTTC. This gives the protein CASSLALTGGYGYTF.

V usage is TRBV19 and J usage is TRBJ1-6; TRBD1 matches at 9 bases. Losses at the gene ends were 7 bases for V and 5 bases for J; bases not matched to a gene: 12. CDR3 length equals 17 residues. Germline CDR1 and CDR2: LNHDA and SQIVND (reference sequence). CDR3 loop: CASTPYGQGSDNSPLHF. The CDR3 DNA follows: TGTGCCAGTACCCCTTATGGACAGGGGTCGGATAATTCACCCCTCCACTTT.

V and J are TRBV4-1 and TRBJ2-1; 11 bases match TRBD2. J lost 6 bases, V lost 0 bases, and 7 bases had no gene match. The CDR3 length is 17 residues. Per the germline V gene, CDR1 is MGHRA and CDR2 is YSYEKL. CDR3 nucleotides: TGCGCCAGCAGCCAAGAAGCGGAACTAGCGGGAGTCAATGAGCAGTTCTTC. This sequence encodes CASSQEAELAGVNEQFF.

The rearrangement links TRBV15 to TRBJ2-5; no firm D call. CDR3 length: 12 residues. CDR1 is LNHNV and CDR2 is YYDKDF in the germline V gene (reference sequence). The germline V and J ends were trimmed by 6 bases and 5 bases, with 10 bases remaining between them. In DNA, the CDR3 is TGTGCCACCAGTTTCCAACGGGAGACCCAGTACTTC. This encodes CATSFQRETQYF.

The chain carries TRBV11-1 and TRBJ2-1, with D unclear. Germline V gene data show CDR1 as SGHAT and CDR2 as FQDESV (reference sequence). This CDR3 region has 15 residues. V gave up 3 bases and J gave up 0 bases, with 9 bases separating them. For the CDR3, the DNA is TGTGCCAGCAGCTTTGACACGAGCTCCTACAATGAGCAGTTCTTC. Its translation: CASSFDTSSYNEQFF.

This chain links TRBV5-6 with TRBJ2-1; D is possibly TRBD1 (6 bases). Trimming removed 2 bases from V and 8 bases from J, with 14 bases in between. This CDR3 is 14 amino acids long. The germline gives CDR1 SGHDT, CDR2 YYEEEE. CDR3 residues: CASSLTGFGHEQFF. For the CDR3, the DNA is TGTGCCAGCAGCTTAACAGGGTTCGGGCATGAGCAGTTCTTC.

This sequence joins TRBV7-3 and TRBJ2-1; weak D call: TRBD1 (5 bases). CDR1 and CDR2 (germline): SGHTA, FQGTGA. The CDR3 length is 14 residues. Trimming removed 1 base from V and 7 bases from J, with 11 bases in between. CDR3 loop: CASSLNVGQNEQFF. The CDR3 coding sequence is TGTGCCAGCAGCTTAAATGTGGGGCAAAATGAGCAGTTCTTC.

This clone was counted once. The chain links TRBV7-2 to TRBJ2-4, with 16 bases lining up with TRBD2. CDR3 length: 19 amino acids. Germline-derived CDR1 and CDR2 are SGHTA and FQGNSA. Trimming removed 0 bases from V and 7 bases from J; junction bases left unmatched: 9. DNA of the CDR3: TGTGCCAGCAGCTTAGCGCTAACGGGACTAGCGGGGGGGAAGAACATTCAGTACTTC. Translated, it gives CASSLALTGLAGGKNIQYF.

The CDR3 loop is CASSSSTSGYNEQFF. CDR3 sequence (DNA): TGTGCCAGCAGTTCTAGTACTAGCGGCTACAATGAGCAGTTCTTC. V usage is TRBV27 and J usage is TRBJ2-1; 8 bases agree with TRBD2. CDR3 length equals 15 residues. CDR1 MNHEY and CDR2 SMNVEV come from the germline V gene (reference sequence). J gave up 3 bases and V 4 bases, and 5 bases lay outside the gene matches.

This rearrangement joins TRBV6-5 to TRBJ2-6; possible D gene TRBD2, 6 bases. Trimming shortened V by 7 bases and J by 0 bases, and 10 bases separated the two germline ends. This CDR3 spans 15 amino acids. Germline-derived CDR1 and CDR2 are MNHEY and SVGAGI. The CDR3 loop is CASTSEGSGANVLTF. CDR3 in DNA: TGTGCCAGCACCTCGGAGGGCTCTGGGGCCAACGTCCTGACTTTC.

The chain carries TRBV18 and TRBJ2-3; the D gene is possibly TRBD1 (5 bases). Trimming left V 8 bases short and J 2 bases short, with 11 bases between. CDR3 length: 13 amino acids. The V gene's germline CDR1 is KGHSH and CDR2 LQKENI. The CDR3 bases are TGTGCCAGCACGACAGAAAACACAGATACGCAGTATTTT. Its translation is CASTTENTDTQYF. Together with reference TRBV18 and TRBJ2-3, the CDR3 gives the full variable domain: NAGVMQNPRHLVRRRGQEARLRCSPMKGHSHVYWYRQLPEEGLKFMVYLQKENIIDESGMPKERFSAEFPKEGPSILRIQQVVRGDSAAYFCASTTENTDTQYFGPGTRLTVL.

The chain employs TRBV19 and TRBJ1-6; 9 positions match TRBD1. The CDR3 totals 14 residues. Germline V CDR1 and CDR2: LNHDA, SQIVND (reference sequence). Germline trimming cut 4 bases from V and 7 bases from J; bases unmatched to any gene: 2. The DNA for the CDR3 is TGTGCCAGTAGTACTGACAGGGGGAATTCACCCCTCCACTTT. As protein: CASSTDRGNSPLHF.

The chain recombines TRBV28 with TRBJ1-4; 8 bases agree with TRBD1. V dropped 6 bases and J dropped 8; count of bases not matched to a gene: 8. This CDR3 is 14 amino acids long. Germline V gives CDR1 MDHEN, CDR2 SYDVKM. In nucleotides, the CDR3 is TGTGCCAGCAGAGGGCAGGGGGCGGGCGAAAAACTGTTTTTT. Translating gives CASRGQGAGEKLFF.